This T cell receptor beta chain was recorded in a study of CD8 T cells in ankylosing spondylitis. This clonotype was seen ten or more times. The antigen is not known. For TCR beta, libraries came from quantitative 5'-RACE with molecular barcodes. TCRdb re-called the 5' RACE reads with MiXCR, one entry per CDR3 protein. The data show about 800,000 distinct CDR3 sequences, about 12% seen once. Trimming left V 7 bases short and J 6 bases short, with 13 bases between. The CDR3 totals 12 residues. Germline V gives CDR1 SQVTM, CDR2 ANQGSEA. General study results and limits: In ankylosing spondylitis blood, a motif of eight highly homologous TCR beta variants appeared characteristic. Peripheral blood held disease-linked clones only at relatively low frequency, and these were CD8+.

The sample taken for sequencing was blood, either unsorted or a sorted T cell fraction (not recorded which). The rearrangement uses TRBV29-1 and TRBJ2-1; tentatively, D is TRBD1 (5 bases). This sequence originates from a male donor with ankylosing spondylitis. The CDR3: CSAQQTVNEQFF. CDR3 coding DNA: TGCAGCGCACAACAGACAGTCAATGAGCAGTTCTTC.